The 27 T cell receptor beta chains given below trace back to one sample, sequenced in a study of identical twins. A single record per CDR3 protein comes from TCRdb applying MiXCR to the 5' RACE reads. The sample lists fewer than 550,000 distinct CDR3 sequences, roughly an eighth occurring once. The data were also submitted as part of a second study, on yellow fever vaccine responses in identical twins.

Source material: CD4+ T cells sorted from blood. These receptors were collected from a woman under 30 in good health.

The chain joins TRBV5-1 to TRBJ2-2, with D possibly being TRBD2 (6 bases). Per the germline V gene, CDR1 is SGHRS and CDR2 is YFSETQ. The V end was cut by 1 base, the J end by 3 bases, with 13 bases between. The CDR3 has 16 amino acids. CDR3 bases: TGCGCCAGCAGCTTGATGGAGGGGCCCTACACCGGGGAGCTGTTTTTT. This gives the protein CASSLMEGPYTGELFF.

This clonotype appeared a few times. A read error may produce the germline difference seen at one junction end. The chain joins TRBV11-2 to TRBJ2-7, with D hard to call. This CDR3 comprises 13 residues. Germline lookup yields CDR1 SGHAT and CDR2 FQNNGV. In DNA form, the CDR3 reads TGTGCCAGCAGCTTGGCCACAACTTACGGGCAGTACTTC. It specifies CASSLATTYGQYF.

This chain connects TRBV6-5 to TRBJ2-3; D remains ambiguous. V was clipped by 0 bases and J by 3 bases, with 7 bases between them. CDR1 is MNHEY and CDR2 is SVGAGI in the germline V gene. This CDR3 has 14 residues. The chain's CDR3 is CASSYSYQTDTQYF. The CDR3 bases are TGTGCCAGCAGTTACTCGTATCAGACAGATACGCAGTATTTT.

In this sample, this clonotype turned up many times. The chain couples TRBV20-1 to TRBJ1-6; D might be TRBD1 (5 bases). Between the trimmed V and J ends, which lost 4 bases and 9 bases, there was a span of 16 bases. The CDR3 contains 14 residues. Looked up from germline, CDR1 is DFQATT and CDR2 is SNEGSKA (reference sequence). Here the CDR3 DNA reads TGCAGTGCTAAAACGACAGTCCTTGGTTCACCCCTCCACTTT. This translates into CSAKTTVLGSPLHF.

In this sample, this clonotype turned up a few times. The chain employs TRBV20-1 and TRBJ1-6; weak D call: TRBD1 (5 bases). CDR3 length equals 14 residues. With 4 bases removed from V and 5 bases from J, the gap between germline ends came to 12 bases. CDR1 DFQATT and CDR2 SNEGSKA come from the germline V gene (reference sequence). The CDR3 DNA reads as TGCAGTGCTATGGATCGGGGGGATAATTCACCCCTCCACTTT. Translation: CSAMDRGDNSPLHF.

Many counts were recorded for this clonotype. This sequence joins TRBV7-6 and TRBJ2-1; D is undetermined. V was cut by 5 bases and J by 4 bases, with 18 bases left in between. There are 16 residues in the CDR3. Per germline, CDR1 SGHVS and CDR2 FNYEAQ. CDR3 amino acids: CASSLGIGGAYNEQFF. CDR3 DNA sequence: TGTGCCAGCAGCCTAGGCATAGGCGGTGCTTACAATGAGCAGTTCTTC.

The chain joins TRBV6-1 to TRBJ2-4; 7 positions agree with TRBD2. With V trimmed by 6 bases and J by 8 bases, 13 bases remained unmatched. CDR1 is MNHNS and CDR2 is SASEGT in the germline V gene. This CDR3 has 15 amino acids. CDR3: CASRPVRDAGDIQYF. CDR3 nucleotides: TGTGCCAGCAGACCCGTGAGGGACGCGGGGGACATTCAGTACTTC.

This clonotype was observed a handful of times. This rearrangement joins TRBV7-9 to TRBJ2-4; D possibly matches TRBD1 or TRBD2 (5 bases each). The CDR3 extends over 16 amino acids. From germline, CDR1 is SEHNR and CDR2 FQNEAQ (reference sequence). The V end lost 3 bases, the J end lost 3 bases, and 15 bases lay between the germline ends. The CDR3: CASSFSRGQGKNIQYF. DNA for the CDR3: TGTGCCAGCAGCTTTTCGAGGGGCCAGGGCAAAAACATTCAGTACTTC.

This clonotype was seen a few times. The junction departs from the called germline gene at one end, perhaps through a read error. The rearrangement uses TRBV6-1 and TRBJ2-7; D may match TRBD1 or TRBD2 (5 bases each). The CDR3 sequence is 14 residues long. Per germline, CDR1 MNHNS and CDR2 SASEGT. As DNA, the CDR3 is TGTGCCAGCAGTGAAGGTGGTGTGGGGGAATTAGCTTCCTTC. This sequence encodes CASSEGGVGELASF.

The chain combines TRBV15 with TRBJ2-5; unclear D gene. The CDR3 is 12 residues long. The V and J ends lost 3 bases and 3 bases respectively, with 5 bases between them. CDR1 is LNHNV and CDR2 is YYDKDF in the germline V gene (reference sequence). DNA of the CDR3: TGTGCCACCAGCAGGGCAAAAGAGACCCAGTACTTC. It is translated as CATSRAKETQYF.

Details on this clonotype: With a much larger clone just one base away, this may be a read error. The chain couples TRBV6-6 to TRBJ2-6; D call uncertain. The CDR3 totals 13 residues. Germline V gene lookup returns CDR1 MNHNY and CDR2 SVGAGI (reference sequence). The V gene lost 6 bases and the J gene lost 0 bases, with 3 bases spanning the gap. The CDR3 loop is CASSTSGANVLTF. The CDR3 DNA sequence: TGTGCCAGCAGCACCTCTGGGGCCAACGTCCTGACTTTC.

This clonotype was observed many times. The chain uses TRBV20-1 and TRBJ2-7; TRBD1 or TRBD2 may be the D gene (5 bases each). The CDR3 is 16 residues long. Germline CDR1 is DFQATT and CDR2 is SNEGSKA (reference sequence). V lost 0 bases to trimming and J lost 2 bases, with 17 bases between them. The DNA for the CDR3 is TGCAGTGCTAGAGAACCAATGGGGGTTAGTCCCTACGAGCAGTACTTC. This encodes CSAREPMGVSPYEQYF.

The sample holds many counts of this clonotype. The chain has TRBV5-1 and TRBJ2-7; no firm D call. Germline CDR1 is SGHRS and CDR2 is YFSETQ. The CDR3 contains 13 residues. V lost 2 bases to trimming and J lost 2 bases, with 8 bases between them. In DNA form, the CDR3 reads TGCGCCAGCAGCTTCGACGGAGCCTACGAGCAGTACTTC. This encodes CASSFDGAYEQYF.

About this clonotype: A much larger clone differs from this one at a single base, so this may be a read error. This chain links TRBV5-6 with TRBJ1-5; the D is unclear. Germline-derived CDR1 and CDR2 are SGHDT and YYEEEE. This CDR3 contains 15 residues. For the CDR3, the DNA is TGTGCCAGCAGCTTGACGGCCGGGAGCAATCAGCCCCAGCGTTTT. Translation gives CASSLTAGSNQPQRF.

This chain connects TRBV6-2 or TRBV6-3 to TRBJ2-1, with TRBD2 as a possible D gene (6 bases). The germline V gene encodes CDR1 MNHEY and CDR2 SVGEGT. This CDR3 contains 21 residues. The ends were cut back, 5 bases at V and 7 bases at J, with 36 bases in the middle. Here the CDR3 reads CASSLGLRVDRQGKRVNEQFF. The CDR3 coding sequence is TGTGCCAGCAGTCTGGGACTCAGGGTAGACCGCCAGGGAAAGAGAGTAAATGAGCAGTTCTTC.

This clonotype was seen only a few times. This sequence joins TRBV6-1 and TRBJ2-3; 12 positions match TRBD2. The germline gives CDR1 MNHNS, CDR2 SASEGT. Trimming cost V 7 bases and J 3 bases; bases outside gene matches: 5. There are 15 residues in the CDR3. This CDR3 reads CASKLTSGGTDTQYF. DNA of the CDR3: TGTGCCAGCAAACTGACTAGCGGGGGAACAGATACGCAGTATTTT.

The chain couples TRBV28 to TRBJ1-4, with TRBD1 matching 7 bases. Germline V gives CDR1 MDHEN, CDR2 SYDVKM. Losses at the gene ends were 11 bases for V and 7 bases for J; bases not matched to a gene: 7. CDR3 length: 12 residues. The CDR3: CASQGNGEKLFF. The CDR3 DNA is TGTGCCTCACAGGGGAATGGTGAAAAACTGTTTTTT.

The CDR3 DNA follows: TGTGCCAGCAGCGCTAATCTTGGACGGAGCACAGATACGCAGTATTTT. Translation: CASSANLGRSTDTQYF. The genes are TRBV7-9 and TRBJ2-3; D ambiguous. CDR1 is SEHNR and CDR2 is FQNEAQ in the germline V gene (reference sequence). Trimming pared 5 bases from V and 0 bases from J, leaving 15 bases between. This CDR3 has 16 amino acids.

This clonotype was observed a handful of times. This chain joins TRBV11-2 and TRBJ2-1; a possible D gene is TRBD2 (6 bases). Looked up from germline, CDR1 is SGHAT and CDR2 is FQNNGV. CDR3 length: 18 residues. Trimming stripped 4 bases from V and 0 bases from J, with 19 bases between. The CDR3 loop reads CASSSPSTSRGSYNEQFF. DNA of the CDR3: TGTGCCAGCAGCTCCCCATCCACGTCGCGGGGCTCCTACAATGAGCAGTTCTTC.

This clonotype occurred many times. The chain couples TRBV4-3 to TRBJ2-7; 10 nucleotides line up with TRBD1. The V gene's germline CDR1 is LGHNA and CDR2 YSLEER. The CDR3 consists of 14 residues. V was clipped by 4 bases and J by 3 bases; unmatched bases: 3. In DNA form, the CDR3 reads TGCGCCAGCAGCCCTCGGACAGGGGGCTACGAGCAGTACTTC. Protein: CASSPRTGGYEQYF.

The V gene is TRBV20-1, the J gene TRBJ1-1; D remains unclear. The CDR3 spans 13 residues. V shed 6 bases and J shed 2 bases, with 13 bases lying between them. CDR1 and CDR2 from the germline V gene are DFQATT and SNEGSKA (reference sequence). DNA for the CDR3: TGCAGTGCGCCTATTCTGGACAACACTGAAGCTTTCTTT. It is translated as CSAPILDNTEAFF.

This clonotype was recorded a few times. CDR3 protein: CSGGQGSGEQYF. The CDR3 DNA reads as TGCAGCGGTGGACAGGGGAGTGGCGAGCAGTACTTC. The chain combines TRBV29-1 with TRBJ2-7, with 9 bases aligning to TRBD1. V trimming: 7 bases; J trimming: 6 bases; junction bases outside the gene matches: 7. The CDR3 is 12 amino acids. The germline V gene has CDR1 SQVTM and CDR2 ANQGSEA.

Only a few counts were recorded for this clonotype. The CDR3 region is CASSFRGRAGTDTQYF. Here the CDR3 DNA reads TGTGCCAGCAGCTTTCGCGGGAGGGCAGGCACAGATACGCAGTATTTT. The rearrangement uses TRBV7-2 and TRBJ2-3, with 9 bases lining up with TRBD2. This CDR3 has 16 amino acids. The ends lost 3 bases at V and 1 base at J; junction bases unmatched: 5. CDR1 is SGHTA and CDR2 is FQGNSA in the germline V gene. The full variable domain, completed using reference TRBV7-2 and TRBJ2-3, is GAGVSQSPSNKVTEKGKDVELRCDPISGHTALYWYRQSLGQGLEFLIYFQGNSAPDKSGLPSDRFSAERTGGSVSTLTIQRTQQEDSAVYLCASSFRGRAGTDTQYFGPGTRLTVL.

V gene TRBV3-1 combines with J gene TRBJ2-2, with 7 bases lining up with TRBD2. Germline-derived CDR1 and CDR2 are LGHDT and YNNKEL (reference sequence). The CDR3 consists of 17 residues. J gave up 1 base and V 1 base, and 6 bases lay outside the gene matches. CDR3 amino acids: CASSQVFRGGNTGELFF. The CDR3 region has the DNA TGTGCCAGCAGCCAAGTTTTTCGCGGGGGGAACACCGGGGAGCTGTTTTTT.

Ten or more counts support this clonotype. V and J are TRBV11-2 and TRBJ2-3; 13 bases line up with TRBD2. CDR3 length equals 18 residues. Unmatched junction bases numbered 7, after V lost 4 bases and J lost 0 bases. CDR1 SGHAT and CDR2 FQNNGV come from the germline V gene. The CDR3 region is CASSSRTSGRSSTDTQYF. As DNA, the CDR3 is TGTGCCAGCAGCTCCCGGACTAGCGGGAGATCTAGCACAGATACGCAGTATTTT. The full variable domain, completed using reference TRBV11-2 and TRBJ2-3, is EAGVAQSPRYKIIEKRQSVAFWCNPISGHATLYWYQQILGQGPKLLIQFQNNGVVDDSQLPKDRFSAERLKGVDSTLKIQPAKLEDSAVYLCASSSRTSGRSSTDTQYFGPGTRLTVL.

This clonotype has only a few counts. The chain joins TRBV28 to TRBJ2-1; 9 nucleotides align to TRBD1. CDR1 is MDHEN, CDR2 SYDVKM, per germline. Trimming at V came to 4 bases and at J to 2 bases, leaving 15 bases not matched to a gene. This CDR3 is built from 19 residues. Here the CDR3 DNA reads TGTGCCAGCAGTTCCTATCGCTCCGGGACAGGGATCCCCTACAATGAGCAGTTCTTC. This encodes CASSSYRSGTGIPYNEQFF.

The rearrangement joins TRBV12-3 or TRBV12-4 to TRBJ2-7; 10 bases line up with TRBD1. The junction had 8 bases not matched to a gene; V was cut back by 6 bases and J by 6 bases. The CDR3 contains 14 residues. CDR3 region: CASSPTGGKLEQYF. Written as DNA, the CDR3 is TGTGCCAGCAGCCCGACAGGGGGCAAGCTCGAGCAGTACTTC.